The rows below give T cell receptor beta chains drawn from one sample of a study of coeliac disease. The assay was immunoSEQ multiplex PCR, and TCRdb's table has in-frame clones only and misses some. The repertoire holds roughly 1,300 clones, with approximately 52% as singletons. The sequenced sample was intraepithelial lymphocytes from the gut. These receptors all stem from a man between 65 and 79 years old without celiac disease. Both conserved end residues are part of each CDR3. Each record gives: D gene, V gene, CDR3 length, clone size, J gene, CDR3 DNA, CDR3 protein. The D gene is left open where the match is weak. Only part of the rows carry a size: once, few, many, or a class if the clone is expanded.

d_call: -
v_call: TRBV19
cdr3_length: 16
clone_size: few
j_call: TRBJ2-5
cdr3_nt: TGTGCCAGTATGGCGGCCAAGCCCAGAGACCCAGAGACCCAGTACTTC
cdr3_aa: CASMAAKPRDPETQYF

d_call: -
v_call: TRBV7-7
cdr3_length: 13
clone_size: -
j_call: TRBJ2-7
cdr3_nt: TGTGCCAGCAGCTCCTCTACGGGGTACGAGCAGTACTTC
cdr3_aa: CASSSSTGYEQYF

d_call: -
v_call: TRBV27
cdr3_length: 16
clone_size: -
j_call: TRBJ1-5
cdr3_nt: TGTGCCAGCAGGGCTCTTGGGACTGATAGCAATCAGCCCCAGCATTTT
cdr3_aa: CASRALGTDSNQPQHF

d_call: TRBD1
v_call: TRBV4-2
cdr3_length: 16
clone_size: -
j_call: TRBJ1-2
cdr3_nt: TGTGCCAGCAGCCAAGTCCACAGGGGATCTAACTATGGCTACACCTTC
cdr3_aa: CASSQVHRGSNYGYTF

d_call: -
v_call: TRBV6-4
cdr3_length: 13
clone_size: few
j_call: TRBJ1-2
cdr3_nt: TGTGCCAGCAGTGACTCCCCGGGGAGCGGCTACACCTTC
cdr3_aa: CASSDSPGSGYTF

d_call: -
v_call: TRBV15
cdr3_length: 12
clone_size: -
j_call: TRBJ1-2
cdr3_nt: TGTGCCACCAGCTCCTGGGAGGGTGGCTACACCTTC
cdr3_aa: CATSSWEGGYTF

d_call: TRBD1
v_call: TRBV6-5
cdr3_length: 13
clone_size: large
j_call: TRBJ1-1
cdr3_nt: TGTGCCAGCAGGGGACAGATGAACACTGAAGCTTTCTTT
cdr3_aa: CASRGQMNTEAFF

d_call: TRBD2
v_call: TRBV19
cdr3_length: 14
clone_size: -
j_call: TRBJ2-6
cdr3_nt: TGTGCCAGCCGGGGGGGGTCTGGGGCCAACGTCCTGACTTTC
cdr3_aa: CASRGGSGANVLTF

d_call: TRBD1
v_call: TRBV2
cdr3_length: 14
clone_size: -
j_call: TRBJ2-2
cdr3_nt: TGTGCCAGCAGTAGGACAGGGGGAGCCGGGGAGCTGTTTTTT
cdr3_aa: CASSRTGGAGELFF

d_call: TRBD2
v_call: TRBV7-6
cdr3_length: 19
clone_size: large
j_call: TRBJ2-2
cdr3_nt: TGTGCCAGCAGCCACCGAAAAAGGGGCGGGGGGTCCAACACCGGGGAGCTGTTTTTT
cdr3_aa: CASSHRKRGGGSNTGELFF

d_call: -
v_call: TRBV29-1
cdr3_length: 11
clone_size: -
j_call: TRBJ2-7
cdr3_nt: TGCAGCGTTGAGAACGTGCGGGAGCAGTACTTC
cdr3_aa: CSVENVREQYF

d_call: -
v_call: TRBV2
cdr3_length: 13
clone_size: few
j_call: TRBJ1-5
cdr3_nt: TGTGCCAGCCGAGGGGGAGCCCTCGGAGCCCAGCATTTT
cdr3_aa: CASRGGALGAQHF

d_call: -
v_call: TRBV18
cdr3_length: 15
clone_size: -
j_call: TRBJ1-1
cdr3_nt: TGTGCCAGCTCACCACCAGAAAGCCCAAACACTGAAGCTTTCTTT
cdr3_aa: CASSPPESPNTEAFF

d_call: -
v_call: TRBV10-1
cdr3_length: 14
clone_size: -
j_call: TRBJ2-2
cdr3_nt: TGCGCCAGCACCCCAGGGACGAACACCGGGGAGCTGTTTTTT
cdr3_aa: CASTPGTNTGELFF

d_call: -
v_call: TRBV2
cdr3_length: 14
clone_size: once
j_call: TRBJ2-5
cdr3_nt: TGTGCCAGCAGTGATACCGAGGGCACAGAGACCCAGTACTTC
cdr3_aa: CASSDTEGTETQYF